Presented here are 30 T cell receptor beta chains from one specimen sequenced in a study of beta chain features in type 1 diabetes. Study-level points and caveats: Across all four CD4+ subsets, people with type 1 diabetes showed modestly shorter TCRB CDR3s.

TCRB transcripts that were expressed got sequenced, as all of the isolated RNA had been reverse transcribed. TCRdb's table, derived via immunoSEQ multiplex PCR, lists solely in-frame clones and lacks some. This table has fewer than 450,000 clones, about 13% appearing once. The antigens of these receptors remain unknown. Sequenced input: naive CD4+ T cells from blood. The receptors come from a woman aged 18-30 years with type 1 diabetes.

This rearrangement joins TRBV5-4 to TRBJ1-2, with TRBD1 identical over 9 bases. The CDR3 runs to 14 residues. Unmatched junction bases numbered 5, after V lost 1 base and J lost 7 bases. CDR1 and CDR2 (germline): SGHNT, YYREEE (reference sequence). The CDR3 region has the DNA TGTGCCAGCAGCTTGACAGGGGGCGCTGGTGGCTACACCTTC. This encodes CASSLTGGAGGYTF.

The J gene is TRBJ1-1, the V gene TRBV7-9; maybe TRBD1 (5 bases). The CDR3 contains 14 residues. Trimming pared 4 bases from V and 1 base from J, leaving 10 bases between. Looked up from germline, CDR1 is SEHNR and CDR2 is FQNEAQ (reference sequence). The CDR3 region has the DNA TGTGCCAGCAGCTCGCGGGACGGGAACACTGAAGCTTTCTTT. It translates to CASSSRDGNTEAFF.

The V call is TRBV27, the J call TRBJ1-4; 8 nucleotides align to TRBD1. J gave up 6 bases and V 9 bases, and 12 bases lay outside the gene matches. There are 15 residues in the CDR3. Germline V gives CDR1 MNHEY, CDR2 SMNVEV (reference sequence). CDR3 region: CASRQLSTGDEKLFF. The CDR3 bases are TGTGCCAGTAGACAACTCTCGACAGGGGATGAAAAACTGTTTTTT.

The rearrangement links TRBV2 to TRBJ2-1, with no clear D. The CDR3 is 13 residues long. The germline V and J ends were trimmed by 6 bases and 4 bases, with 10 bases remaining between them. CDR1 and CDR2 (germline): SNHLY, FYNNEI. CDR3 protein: CASRATVYNEQFF. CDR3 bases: TGTGCCAGCAGGGCCACAGTTTACAATGAGCAGTTCTTC.

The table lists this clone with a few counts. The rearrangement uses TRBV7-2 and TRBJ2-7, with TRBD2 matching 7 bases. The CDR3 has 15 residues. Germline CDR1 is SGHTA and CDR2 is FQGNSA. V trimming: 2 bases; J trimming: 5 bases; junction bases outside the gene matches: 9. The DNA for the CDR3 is TGTGCCAGCAGCTTATTCGGCGGGAGTAACCACGAGCAGTACTTC. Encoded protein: CASSLFGGSNHEQYF.

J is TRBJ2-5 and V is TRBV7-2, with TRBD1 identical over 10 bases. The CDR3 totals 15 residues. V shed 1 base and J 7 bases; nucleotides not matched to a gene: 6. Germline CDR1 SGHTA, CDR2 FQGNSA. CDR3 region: CASSLGTGGLGTQYF. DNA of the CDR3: TGTGCCAGCAGCTTAGGGACAGGGGGATTGGGGACCCAGTACTTC.

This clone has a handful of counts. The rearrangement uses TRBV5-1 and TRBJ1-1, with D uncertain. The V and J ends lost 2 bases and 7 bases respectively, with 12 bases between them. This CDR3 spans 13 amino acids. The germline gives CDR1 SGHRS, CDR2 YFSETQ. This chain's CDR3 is CASSFAGLGEAFF. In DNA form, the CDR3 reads TGCGCCAGCAGCTTTGCCGGACTGGGTGAAGCTTTCTTT.

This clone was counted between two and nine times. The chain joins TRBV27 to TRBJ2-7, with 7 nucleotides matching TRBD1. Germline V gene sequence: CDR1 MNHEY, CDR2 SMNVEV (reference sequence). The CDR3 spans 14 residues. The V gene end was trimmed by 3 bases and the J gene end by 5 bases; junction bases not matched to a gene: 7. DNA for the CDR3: TGTGCCAGCAGTTTCGAAGGGGGCACCGACGAGCAGTACTTC. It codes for CASSFEGGTDEQYF.

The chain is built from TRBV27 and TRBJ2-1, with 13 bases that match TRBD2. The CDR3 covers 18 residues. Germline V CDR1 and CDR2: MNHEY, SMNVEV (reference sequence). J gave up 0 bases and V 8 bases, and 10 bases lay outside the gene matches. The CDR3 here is CASAGTSGTSRSYNEQFF. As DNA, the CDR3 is TGTGCCAGCGCCGGGACTAGCGGGACCTCCCGCTCCTACAATGAGCAGTTCTTC.

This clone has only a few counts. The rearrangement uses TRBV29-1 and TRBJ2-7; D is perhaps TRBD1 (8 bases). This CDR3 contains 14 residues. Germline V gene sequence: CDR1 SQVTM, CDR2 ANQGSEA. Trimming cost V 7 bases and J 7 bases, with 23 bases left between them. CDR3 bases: TGCAGCGCAAAGACAGGGGAGCGGGATGGTGAGCAGTACGTC. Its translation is CSAKTGERDGEQYV.

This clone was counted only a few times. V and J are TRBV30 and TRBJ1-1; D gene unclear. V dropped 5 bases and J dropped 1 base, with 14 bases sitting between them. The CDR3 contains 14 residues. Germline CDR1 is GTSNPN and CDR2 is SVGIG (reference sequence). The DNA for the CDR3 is TGTGCCTGGTGGGCTCCCCTCTCGAACACTGAAGCTTTCTTT. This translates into CAWWAPLSNTEAFF.

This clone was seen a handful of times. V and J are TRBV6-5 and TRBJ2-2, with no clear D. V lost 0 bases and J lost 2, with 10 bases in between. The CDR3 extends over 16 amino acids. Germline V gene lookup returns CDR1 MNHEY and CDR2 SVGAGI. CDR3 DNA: TGTGCCAGCAGTTACTCGGGCAGCCTTAACACCGGGGAGCTGTTTTTT. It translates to CASSYSGSLNTGELFF.

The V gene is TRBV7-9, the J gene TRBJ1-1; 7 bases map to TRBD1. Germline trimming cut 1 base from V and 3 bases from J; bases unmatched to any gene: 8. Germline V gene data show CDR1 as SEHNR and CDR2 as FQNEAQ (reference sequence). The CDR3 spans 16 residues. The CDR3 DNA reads TGTGCCAGCAGCTTAGGAGGGGGCCGGGTTGACACTGAAGCTTTCTTT. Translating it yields CASSLGGGRVDTEAFF.

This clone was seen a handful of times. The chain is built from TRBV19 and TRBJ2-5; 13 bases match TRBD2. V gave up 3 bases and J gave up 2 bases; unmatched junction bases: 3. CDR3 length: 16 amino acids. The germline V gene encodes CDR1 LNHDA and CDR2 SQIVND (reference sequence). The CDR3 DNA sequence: TGTGCCAGTAGTATCGGACTAGCGGGAGTACAAGAGACCCAGTACTTC. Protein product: CASSIGLAGVQETQYF. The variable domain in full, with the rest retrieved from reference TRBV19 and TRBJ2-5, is DGGITQSPKYLFRKEGQNVTLSCEQNLNHDAMYWYRQDPGQGLRLIYYSQIVNDFQKGDIAEGYSVSREKKESFPLTVTSAQKNPTAFYLCASSIGLAGVQETQYFGPGTRLLVL.

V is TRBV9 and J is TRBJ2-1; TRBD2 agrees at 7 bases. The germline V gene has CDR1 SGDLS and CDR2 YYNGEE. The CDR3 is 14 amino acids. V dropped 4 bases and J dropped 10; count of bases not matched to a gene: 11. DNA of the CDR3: TGTGCCAGCAGCACACAGGTCGGGGACTACGAGCAGTTCTTC. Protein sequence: CASSTQVGDYEQFF.

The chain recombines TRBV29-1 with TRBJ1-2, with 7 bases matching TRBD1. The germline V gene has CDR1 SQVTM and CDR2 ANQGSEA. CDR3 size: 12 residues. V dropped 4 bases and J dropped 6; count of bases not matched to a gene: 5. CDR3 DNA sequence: TGCAGCGTTGTTAGTCAGGGGGATGGCTACACCTTC. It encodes CSVVSQGDGYTF.

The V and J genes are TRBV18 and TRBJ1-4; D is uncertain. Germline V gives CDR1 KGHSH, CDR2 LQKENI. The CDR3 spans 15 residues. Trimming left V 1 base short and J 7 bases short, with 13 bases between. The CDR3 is CASSPRGSRGEKLFF. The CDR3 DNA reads TGTGCCAGCTCACCACGTGGCAGTCGAGGTGAAAAACTGTTTTTT. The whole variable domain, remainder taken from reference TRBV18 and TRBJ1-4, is NAGVMQNPRHLVRRRGQEARLRCSPMKGHSHVYWYRQLPEEGLKFMVYLQKENIIDESGMPKERFSAEFPKEGPSILRIQQVVRGDSAAYFCASSPRGSRGEKLFFGSGTQLSVL.

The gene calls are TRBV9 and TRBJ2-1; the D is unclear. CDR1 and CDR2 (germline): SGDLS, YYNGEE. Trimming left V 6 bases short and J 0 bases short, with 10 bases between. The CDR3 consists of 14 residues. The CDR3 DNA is TGTGCCAGCACCCCTTCCAGCTCCTACAATGAGCAGTTCTTC. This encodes CASTPSSSYNEQFF. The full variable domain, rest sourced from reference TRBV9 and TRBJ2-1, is DSGVTQTPKHLITATGQRVTLRCSPRSGDLSVYWYQQSLDQGLQFLIQYYNGEERAKGNILERFSAQQFPDLHSELNLSSLELGDSALYFCASTPSSSYNEQFFGPGTRLTVL.

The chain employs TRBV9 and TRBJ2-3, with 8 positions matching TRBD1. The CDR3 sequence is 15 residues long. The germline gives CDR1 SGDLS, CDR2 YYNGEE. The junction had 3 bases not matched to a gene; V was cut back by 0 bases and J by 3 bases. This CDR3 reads CASSVGQGTTDTQYF. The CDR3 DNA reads TGTGCCAGCAGCGTAGGACAGGGGACGACAGATACGCAGTATTTT. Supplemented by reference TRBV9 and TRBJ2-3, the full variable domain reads DSGVTQTPKHLITATGQRVTLRCSPRSGDLSVYWYQQSLDQGLQFLIQYYNGEERAKGNILERFSAQQFPDLHSELNLSSLELGDSALYFCASSVGQGTTDTQYFGPGTRLTVL.

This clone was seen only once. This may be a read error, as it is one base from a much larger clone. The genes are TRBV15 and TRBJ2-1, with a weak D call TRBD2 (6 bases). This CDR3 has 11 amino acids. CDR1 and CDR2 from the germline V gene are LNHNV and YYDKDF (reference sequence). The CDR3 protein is CATNRGTAQFF. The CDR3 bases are TGTGCCACCAACAGAGGGACTGCGCAGTTCTTC.

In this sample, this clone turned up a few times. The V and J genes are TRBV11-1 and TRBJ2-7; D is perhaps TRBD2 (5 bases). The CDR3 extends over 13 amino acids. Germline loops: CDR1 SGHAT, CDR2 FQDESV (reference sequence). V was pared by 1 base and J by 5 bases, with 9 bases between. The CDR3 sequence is CASSLGLADEQYF. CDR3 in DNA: TGTGCCAGCAGCTTAGGGCTAGCCGACGAGCAGTACTTC.

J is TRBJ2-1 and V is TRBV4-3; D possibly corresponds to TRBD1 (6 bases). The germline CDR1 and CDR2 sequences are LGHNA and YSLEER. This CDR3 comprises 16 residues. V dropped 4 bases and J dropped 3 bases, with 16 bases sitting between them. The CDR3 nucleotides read TGCGCCAGCAGCCCCTACCCCAGGGGAGACTACAATGAGCAGTTCTTC. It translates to CASSPYPRGDYNEQFF.

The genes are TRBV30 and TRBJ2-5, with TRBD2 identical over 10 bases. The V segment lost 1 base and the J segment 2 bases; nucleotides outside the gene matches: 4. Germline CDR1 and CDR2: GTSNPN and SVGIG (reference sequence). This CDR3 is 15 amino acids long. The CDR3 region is CAWSAGLAVQETQYF. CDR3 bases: TGTGCCTGGAGTGCCGGACTAGCGGTGCAAGAGACCCAGTACTTC.

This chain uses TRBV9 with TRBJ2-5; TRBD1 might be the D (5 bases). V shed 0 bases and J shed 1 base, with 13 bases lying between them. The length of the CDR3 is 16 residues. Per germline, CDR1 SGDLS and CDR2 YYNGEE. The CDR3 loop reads CASSVGQGVLQETQYF. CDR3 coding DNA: TGTGCCAGCAGCGTAGGACAAGGGGTACTCCAAGAGACCCAGTACTTC.

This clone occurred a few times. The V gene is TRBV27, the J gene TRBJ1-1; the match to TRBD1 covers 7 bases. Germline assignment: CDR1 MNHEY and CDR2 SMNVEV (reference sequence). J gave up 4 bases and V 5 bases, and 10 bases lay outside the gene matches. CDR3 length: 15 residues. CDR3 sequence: CASSPWTGGSTEAFF. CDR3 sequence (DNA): TGTGCCAGCAGTCCCTGGACAGGAGGGAGCACTGAAGCTTTCTTT.

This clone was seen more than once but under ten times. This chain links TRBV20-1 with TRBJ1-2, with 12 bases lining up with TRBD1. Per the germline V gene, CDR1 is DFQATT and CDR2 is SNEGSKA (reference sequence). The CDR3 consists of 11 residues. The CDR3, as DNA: TGCCGGGGACAGGGGGCGGATGGCTACACCTTC. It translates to CRGQGADGYTF.

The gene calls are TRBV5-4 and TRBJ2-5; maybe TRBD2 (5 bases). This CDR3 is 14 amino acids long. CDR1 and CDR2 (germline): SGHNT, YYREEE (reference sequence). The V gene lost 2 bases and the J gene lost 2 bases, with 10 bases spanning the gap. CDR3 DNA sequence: TGTGCCAGCAGCTTTCGGGGTGGGCAAGAGACCCAGTACTTC. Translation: CASSFRGGQETQYF.

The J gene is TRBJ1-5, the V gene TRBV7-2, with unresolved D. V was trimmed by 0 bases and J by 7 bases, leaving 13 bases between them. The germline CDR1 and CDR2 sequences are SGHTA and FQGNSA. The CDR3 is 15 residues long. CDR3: CASSLAGSREQPQHF. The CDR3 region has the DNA TGTGCCAGCAGCTTAGCGGGCAGTCGGGAACAGCCCCAGCATTTT.

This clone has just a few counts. CDR3 region: CASSFYRGEQGSYEQYF. The DNA of the CDR3 is TGCGCCAGCAGCTTTTACCGTGGGGAGCAAGGCTCCTACGAGCAGTACTTC. The chain links TRBV5-1 to TRBJ2-7; a weak D match, TRBD2 (5 bases). The CDR3 runs 17 residues. Per the germline V gene, CDR1 is SGHRS and CDR2 is YFSETQ. V lost 2 bases and J 0 bases, leaving 18 bases between the germline ends.

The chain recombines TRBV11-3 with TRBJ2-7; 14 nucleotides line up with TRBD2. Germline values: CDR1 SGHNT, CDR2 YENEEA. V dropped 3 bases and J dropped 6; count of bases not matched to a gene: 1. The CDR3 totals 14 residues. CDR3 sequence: CASSLGTSGSEQYV. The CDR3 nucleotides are TGTGCCAGCAGCTTGGGGACTAGCGGGAGCGAGCAGTACGTC.